The 13 T cell receptor beta chains below were found in one sample sequenced in a study of blood T cell repertoires in COVID-19. The table came from immunoSEQ multiplex PCR; TCRdb's copy has only in-frame clones and leaves some out. The sample has over 10,000 clones, less than 90% seen once. The sequencing input was peripheral blood. These receptors came from a woman aged 55-69 years with active COVID-19.

V gene TRBV4-1 combines with J gene TRBJ2-3, with 9 bases matching TRBD2. Germline values: CDR1 MGHRA, CDR2 YSYEKL. With 4 bases clipped from V and 0 bases from J, the junction kept 8 bases outside the gene matches. This CDR3 contains 17 residues. The CDR3 sequence: CASSLPSGGTSTDTQYF. CDR3 sequence (DNA): TGCGCCAGCAGCCTCCCGAGCGGGGGGACAAGCACAGATACGCAGTATTTT.

The chain carries TRBV9 and TRBJ1-6; D not resolved. The CDR3 covers 16 residues. V was cut by 0 bases and J by 1 base, with 8 bases left in between. The V gene's germline CDR1 is SGDLS and CDR2 YYNGEE. The CDR3 nucleotides read TGTGCCAGCAGCGTAGGTGTCGGGTCCTATAATTCACCCCTCCACTTT. Its translation: CASSVGVGSYNSPLHF.

The V call is TRBV25-1, the J call TRBJ1-4; 11 nucleotides match TRBD1. Per the germline V gene, CDR1 is MGHDK and CDR2 is SYGVNS. V lost 1 base, J lost 8 bases, and 9 bases stayed unmatched. The CDR3 is 17 residues long. CDR3 nucleotide sequence: TGTGCCAGCAGTGAATTTGGTTGGGGACAGGGGGACGAAAAACTGTTTTTT. Translation gives CASSEFGWGQGDEKLFF.

The rearrangement links TRBV5-5 to TRBJ1-4; 8 bases align to TRBD1. The length of the CDR3 is 16 residues. Germline CDR1 SGHKS, CDR2 YYEKEE (reference sequence). V shed 0 bases and J 3 bases; nucleotides not matched to a gene: 4. CDR3 residues: CASSLGHRGANEKLFF. CDR3 nucleotide sequence: TGTGCCAGCAGCTTGGGCCACAGGGGGGCTAATGAAAAACTGTTTTTT.

This chain uses TRBV18 with TRBJ1-6, with a possible D match to TRBD1 (5 bases). CDR3 length: 14 residues. Between the trimmed V and J ends, which lost 2 bases and 9 bases, there was a span of 11 bases. From germline, CDR1 is KGHSH and CDR2 LQKENI. The CDR3 region has the DNA TGTGCCAGCTCACCAAGCCCGGGGGGTTCACCCCTCCACTTT. Its protein product is CASSPSPGGSPLHF.

This sequence joins TRBV4-1 and TRBJ1-1; 7 bases map to TRBD1. The CDR3 runs 14 residues. Looked up from germline, CDR1 is MGHRA and CDR2 is YSYEKL. V lost 0 bases, J lost 11 bases, and 9 bases stayed unmatched. CDR3 sequence (DNA): TGCGCCAGCAGCCAAGATGCTACAGGGGCCAGGGCTTTCTTT. Amino acid sequence: CASSQDATGARAFF.

Concerning this clone: This sample includes further DNA sequences coding for the same CDR3. The chain has TRBV18 and TRBJ2-7; 8 nucleotides match TRBD2. CDR1 is KGHSH, CDR2 LQKENI, per germline. After removal of 3 bases from V and 2 bases from J, the junction contained 6 bases not matched to a gene. This CDR3 spans 15 amino acids. This CDR3 reads CASSPSSGGAYEQYF. CDR3 nucleotides: TGTGCCAGCTCACCTTCGAGCGGGGGTGCCTACGAGCAGTACTTC.

This chain uses TRBV4-2 with TRBJ2-3; D is undetermined. CDR3 length: 16 residues. V lost 0 bases and J lost 0, with 10 bases in between. Germline assignment: CDR1 LGHNA and CDR2 YNFKEQ. CDR3 nucleotide sequence: TGTGCCAGCAGCCAAGATTTGGGCAGTAGCACAGATACGCAGTATTTT. Its protein is CASSQDLGSSTDTQYF.

The rearrangement joins TRBV4-2 to TRBJ2-5; 9 nucleotides line up with TRBD2. With 3 bases clipped from V and 1 base from J, the junction kept 3 bases outside the gene matches. The CDR3 length is 15 residues. Germline loops: CDR1 LGHNA, CDR2 YNFKEQ. DNA of the CDR3: TGTGCCAGCAGCCAGGCTAGCGGGACCCAAGAGACCCAGTACTTC. Its translation: CASSQASGTQETQYF.

The chain links TRBV2 to TRBJ1-1; perhaps TRBD1 as D (6 bases). Germline V gene lookup returns CDR1 SNHLY and CDR2 FYNNEI. The CDR3 sequence is 14 residues long. The V end lost 2 bases, the J end lost 7 bases, and 14 bases lay between the germline ends. This CDR3 reads CASSEFWTANEAFF. In DNA form, the CDR3 reads TGTGCCAGCAGTGAATTTTGGACAGCGAATGAAGCTTTCTTT. Filled out from reference TRBV2 and TRBJ1-1, the complete variable domain reads EPEVTQTPSHQVTQMGQEVILRCVPISNHLYFYWYRQILGQKVEFLVSFYNNEISEKSEIFDDQFSVERPDGSNFTLKIRSTKLEDSAMYFCASSEFWTANEAFFGQGTRLTVV.

The chain has TRBV27 and TRBJ2-7; 8 bases map to TRBD1. Germline values: CDR1 MNHEY, CDR2 SMNVEV (reference sequence). This CDR3 spans 13 amino acids. The junction had 6 bases not matched to a gene; V was cut back by 9 bases and J by 2 bases. The CDR3 nucleotides read TGTGCCAGTCGCGACAGGGGTGCCTACGAGCAGTACTTC. Protein product: CASRDRGAYEQYF.

The chain uses TRBV2 and TRBJ2-7, with TRBD2 identical over 10 bases. The germline V gene has CDR1 SNHLY and CDR2 FYNNEI. The CDR3 totals 17 residues. With 3 bases clipped from V and 6 bases from J, the junction kept 14 bases outside the gene matches. The CDR3 DNA follows: TGTGCCAGCAGTGATCCCAGCGGGGGGGCCCGGGCGGGCGAGCAGTACGTC. Residues: CASSDPSGGARAGEQYV.

This clone has just a few counts. The chain carries TRBV6-1 and TRBJ2-2; 12 positions agree with TRBD2. The CDR3 extends over 18 amino acids. J was trimmed by 2 bases and V by 0 bases; bases with no gene match: 4. Germline assignment: CDR1 MNHNS and CDR2 SASEGT. In nucleotides, the CDR3 is TGTGCCAGCAGTGAAGCCCGACTAGCGGGGGTCAACACCGGGGAGCTGTTTTTT. It is translated as CASSEARLAGVNTGELFF.